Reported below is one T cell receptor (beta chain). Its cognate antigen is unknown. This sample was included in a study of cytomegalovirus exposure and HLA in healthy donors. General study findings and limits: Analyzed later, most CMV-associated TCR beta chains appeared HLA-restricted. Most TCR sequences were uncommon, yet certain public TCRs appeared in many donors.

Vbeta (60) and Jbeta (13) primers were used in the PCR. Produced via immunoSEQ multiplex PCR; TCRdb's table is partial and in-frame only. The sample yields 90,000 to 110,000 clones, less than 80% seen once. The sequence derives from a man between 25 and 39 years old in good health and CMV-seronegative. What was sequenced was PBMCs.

CDR3 residues: CASSPGTGHYEQYF. CDR3 in DNA: TGTGCCAGCAGCCCCGGGACAGGGCACTACGAGCAGTACTTC. V gene TRBV25-1 combines with J gene TRBJ2-7; TRBD1 aligns across 9 bases. With 6 bases clipped from V and 3 bases from J, the junction kept 6 bases outside the gene matches. Germline V gene lookup returns CDR1 MGHDK and CDR2 SYGVNS. The CDR3 contains 14 residues.